The sequence of this T cell receptor (beta chain) was determined in a study of blood T cell repertoires in COVID-19. This clone was detected only once. Germline CDR1 reads SGDLS; CDR2 reads YYNGEE. V was clipped by 0 bases and J by 4 bases, with 4 bases between them. The CDR3 covers 13 residues. Clones were read by immunoSEQ multiplex PCR, and TCRdb kept only the in-frame ones, dropping some. The table shows 110,000 to 150,000 clones, with about 84% occurring only once. This clonotype was obtained from a woman of 80 years or more in a cohort sampled during active or convalescent COVID-19. The chain joins TRBV9 to TRBJ2-2, with no clear D. The sample consisted of peripheral blood. The CDR3 region has the DNA TGTGCCAGCAGCGTAGTCGGCACCGGGGAGCTGTTTTTT. Its protein is CASSVVGTGELFF.